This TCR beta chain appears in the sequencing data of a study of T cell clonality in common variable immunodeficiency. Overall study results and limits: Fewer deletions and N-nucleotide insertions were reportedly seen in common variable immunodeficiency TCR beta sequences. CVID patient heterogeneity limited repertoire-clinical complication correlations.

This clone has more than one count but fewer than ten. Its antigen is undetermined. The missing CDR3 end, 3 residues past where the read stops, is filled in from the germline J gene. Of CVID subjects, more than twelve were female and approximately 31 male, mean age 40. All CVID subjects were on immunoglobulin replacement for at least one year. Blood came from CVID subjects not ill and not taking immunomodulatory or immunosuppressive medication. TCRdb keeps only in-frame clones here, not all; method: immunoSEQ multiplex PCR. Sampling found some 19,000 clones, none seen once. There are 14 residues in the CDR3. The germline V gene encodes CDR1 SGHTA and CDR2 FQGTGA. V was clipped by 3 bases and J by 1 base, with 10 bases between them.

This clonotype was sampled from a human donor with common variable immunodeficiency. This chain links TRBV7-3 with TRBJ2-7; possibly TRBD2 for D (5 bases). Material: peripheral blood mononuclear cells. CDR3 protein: CASSFSGSSYEQYF. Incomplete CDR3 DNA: TGTGCCAGCAGCTTTTCGGGGTCGTCCTACGAG.